Listed below are T cell receptor beta chains from one sample, sequenced in a study of blood T cell repertoires in COVID-19. Sequenced by immunoSEQ multiplex PCR; TCRdb stores in-frame clones only, minus some. The sample carries some 160,000 clones, approximately 80% recorded once. The specimen sequenced was peripheral blood. The receptors derive from a human donor in a cohort sampled during active COVID-19. Each CDR3 is given with its conserved first and last residue. The order of the fields is D gene, V gene, J gene, clone size, CDR3 DNA, CDR3 protein. The D gene is left open where the match is weak. Only some rows state a clone size, as once, few, many or a class for expanded clones.

d_gene: NA; v_gene: TRBV6-6; j_gene: TRBJ2-2; abundance: NA; CDR3nt: TGTGCCAGCATGCCCGGGACTAACACCGGGGAGCTGTTTTTT; CDR3aa: CASMPGTNTGELFF
d_gene: NA; v_gene: TRBV6-5; j_gene: TRBJ1-5; abundance: NA; CDR3nt: TGTGCCAGCAGACAGGGCGGCCTTAGCAATCAGCCCCAGCATTTT; CDR3aa: CASRQGGLSNQPQHF
d_gene: TRBD1; v_gene: TRBV7-2; j_gene: TRBJ1-4; abundance: NA; CDR3nt: TGTGCCAGCAGCCCCCGCGGGGCGACAGGGGGCGCGAGTGAAAAACTGTTTTTT; CDR3aa: CASSPRGATGGASEKLFF
d_gene: TRBD1; v_gene: TRBV11-2; j_gene: TRBJ2-4; abundance: once; CDR3nt: TGTGCCAGCAGCCCTCAGGGGGCCCTAGCCAAAAACATTCAGTACTTC; CDR3aa: CASSPQGALAKNIQYF
d_gene: TRBD1; v_gene: TRBV6-6; j_gene: TRBJ1-6; abundance: NA; CDR3nt: TGTGCCAGCAGCCGGGACAGGGACTCCTATAATTCACCCCTCCACTTT; CDR3aa: CASSRDRDSYNSPLHF
d_gene: TRBD1; v_gene: TRBV5-4; j_gene: TRBJ1-2; abundance: NA; CDR3nt: TGTGCCAGCAGCCCACAGGGGAACTATGGCTACACCTTC; CDR3aa: CASSPQGNYGYTF
d_gene: NA; v_gene: TRBV9; j_gene: TRBJ2-2; abundance: NA; CDR3nt: TGTGCCAGCAGCGTGAGACAGAACACCGGGGAGCTGTTTTTT; CDR3aa: CASSVRQNTGELFF
d_gene: TRBD2; v_gene: TRBV4-3; j_gene: TRBJ2-1; abundance: NA; CDR3nt: TGCGCCAGCAGCCTTGGACTAGCGGGGGGGAATGAGCAGTTCTTC; CDR3aa: CASSLGLAGGNEQFF
d_gene: TRBD2; v_gene: TRBV10-1; j_gene: TRBJ2-7; abundance: NA; CDR3nt: TGCGCCAGCAGCCGGACTAGGTCTCAGAACTACGAGCAGTACTTC; CDR3aa: CASSRTRSQNYEQYF
d_gene: TRBD2; v_gene: TRBV6-6; j_gene: TRBJ2-5; abundance: once; CDR3nt: TGTGCCAGCAGTCCCCGATGGACTAGCGGGGGGAAAGAGACCCAGTACTTC; CDR3aa: CASSPRWTSGGKETQYF
d_gene: NA; v_gene: TRBV19; j_gene: TRBJ1-5; abundance: NA; CDR3nt: TGTGCCAGTAGGGCTGATCAATATAGCAATCAGCCCCAGCATTTT; CDR3aa: CASRADQYSNQPQHF
d_gene: NA; v_gene: TRBV3-1/TRBV3-2; j_gene: TRBJ2-1; abundance: NA; CDR3nt: TGTGCCAGCAGCCGTCGGTCAGGGGTTCTCAATGAGCAGTTCTTC; CDR3aa: CASSRRSGVLNEQFF
d_gene: TRBD1; v_gene: TRBV28; j_gene: TRBJ1-2; abundance: NA; CDR3nt: TGTGCCAGCAGTTCCCAGGACAGGGTGGGAGGCTACACCTTC; CDR3aa: CASSSQDRVGGYTF
d_gene: NA; v_gene: TRBV5-1; j_gene: TRBJ2-7; abundance: NA; CDR3nt: TGCGCCAGCAGCTTGGCCTCGCAGGGCCCTAACGAGCAGTACTTC; CDR3aa: CASSLASQGPNEQYF
d_gene: TRBD2; v_gene: TRBV5-5; j_gene: TRBJ2-7; abundance: NA; CDR3nt: TGTGCCAGCAGCCCTTCGACTAGCGGACACTTCTACGAGCAGTACTTC; CDR3aa: CASSPSTSGHFYEQYF
d_gene: NA; v_gene: TRBV25-1; j_gene: TRBJ1-5; abundance: few; CDR3nt: TGTGCCAGCAGCGCGGGGGGCCGACCAAATCAGCCCCAGCATTTT; CDR3aa: CASSAGGRPNQPQHF
d_gene: NA; v_gene: TRBV15; j_gene: TRBJ2-3; abundance: NA; CDR3nt: TGTGCCACCAGCAACTATGGGGCCCAGGGCCGCACAGATACGCAGTATTTT; CDR3aa: CATSNYGAQGRTDTQYF
d_gene: NA; v_gene: TRBV24-1; j_gene: TRBJ2-1; abundance: NA; CDR3nt: TGTGCCACCAGTGATGGAGATGAGCAGTTCTTC; CDR3aa: CATSDGDEQFF
d_gene: NA; v_gene: TRBV28; j_gene: TRBJ1-3; abundance: NA; CDR3nt: TGTGCCAGCATACCTCCGAGCTCTGGAAACACCATATATTTT; CDR3aa: CASIPPSSGNTIYF
d_gene: TRBD1; v_gene: TRBV3-1/TRBV3-2; j_gene: TRBJ2-7; abundance: NA; CDR3nt: TGTGCCAGCAGCCAAGGGACAGGGTTGTACGAGCAGTACTTC; CDR3aa: CASSQGTGLYEQYF
d_gene: NA; v_gene: TRBV4-3; j_gene: TRBJ2-7; abundance: NA; CDR3nt: TGCGCCAGCAGCCAAGTTGTAGGGGTAGCATACGAGCAGTACTTC; CDR3aa: CASSQVVGVAYEQYF
d_gene: NA; v_gene: TRBV4-1; j_gene: TRBJ1-1; abundance: NA; CDR3nt: TGCGCCAGCAGCCAAGAAGGGCGGGGGCGGGAGAACACTGAAGCTTTCTTT; CDR3aa: CASSQEGRGRENTEAFF
d_gene: TRBD1; v_gene: TRBV7-2; j_gene: TRBJ1-1; abundance: NA; CDR3nt: TGTGCCAGCAGCTTAAGTTGGGACAGGGGAATGAACACTGAAGCTTTCTTT; CDR3aa: CASSLSWDRGMNTEAFF
d_gene: NA; v_gene: TRBV19; j_gene: TRBJ1-1; abundance: NA; CDR3nt: TGTGCCAGTAGTATATTAGTGAACACTGAAGCTTTCTTT; CDR3aa: CASSILVNTEAFF
d_gene: NA; v_gene: TRBV6-2/TRBV6-3; j_gene: TRBJ2-5; abundance: NA; CDR3nt: TGTGCCAGCAGTTACGGTTCGGTCACGGTCGGGACCCAGTACTTC; CDR3aa: CASSYGSVTVGTQYF
d_gene: TRBD1; v_gene: TRBV10-3; j_gene: TRBJ1-1; abundance: NA; CDR3nt: TGTGCCACCGGACAGGGGGGTGGGAACACTGAAGCTTTCTTT; CDR3aa: CATGQGGGNTEAFF
d_gene: TRBD2; v_gene: TRBV7-2; j_gene: TRBJ2-1; abundance: NA; CDR3nt: TGTGCCAGCAGCATGACTAGCGCCTACAATGAGCAGTTCTTC; CDR3aa: CASSMTSAYNEQFF
d_gene: NA; v_gene: TRBV19; j_gene: TRBJ2-2; abundance: few; CDR3nt: TGTGCCAGTAGTCATACCGGGGAGCTGTTTTTT; CDR3aa: CASSHTGELFF
d_gene: NA; v_gene: TRBV21-1; j_gene: TRBJ1-4; abundance: NA; CDR3nt: TGTGCCAGCATTCCCGGTGCAACTAATGAAAAACTGTTTTTT; CDR3aa: CASIPGATNEKLFF
d_gene: TRBD2; v_gene: TRBV2; j_gene: TRBJ2-2; abundance: NA; CDR3nt: TGTGCCAGCAGTGAATCCCCTAGCGGGAGTTTTGGGTGGACCGGGGAGCTGTTTTTT; CDR3aa: CASSESPSGSFGWTGELFF
d_gene: TRBD1; v_gene: TRBV27; j_gene: TRBJ2-7; abundance: NA; CDR3nt: TGTGCCAGCAGGACAGGGGCGGGTGAGCAGTACTTC; CDR3aa: CASRTGAGEQYF
d_gene: NA; v_gene: TRBV7-2; j_gene: TRBJ2-7; abundance: NA; CDR3nt: TGTGCCAGCAGCGCTATGACTAGTGGGGCCTCCTACGAGCAGTACTTC; CDR3aa: CASSAMTSGASYEQYF
d_gene: TRBD2; v_gene: TRBV9; j_gene: TRBJ2-2; abundance: NA; CDR3nt: TGTGCCAGCAGCCCGGGGACTAGCGGCACTCCTTGGTCCGGTACCGGGGAGCTGTTTTTT; CDR3aa: CASSPGTSGTPWSGTGELFF
d_gene: TRBD2; v_gene: TRBV7-2; j_gene: TRBJ2-1; abundance: NA; CDR3nt: TGTGCCAGCAGCGTTACTAGCGGGACCCTCGGCAATGAGCAGTTCTTC; CDR3aa: CASSVTSGTLGNEQFF